A selection of T cell receptor beta chains follows, all from one sample in a study of radiotherapy plus CTLA-4 blockade in lung cancer. Profiling relied on immunoSEQ multiplex PCR, and the TCRdb table lists in-frame clones only, not all of them. The data contain more than 75,000 clones, under 85% of them singletons. Sequences were derived from peripheral blood, sampled from a patient treated with radiotherapy plus ipilimumab. The receptors derive from a human donor with non-small cell lung cancer who had a partial response to radiotherapy plus ipilimumab. Some clones in this sample may be carry-over from other donors' samples. The conserved cysteine and the conserved F or W are not part of the CDR3 here.

v_call	j_call	cdr3_aa
TRBV30	TRBJ2-7	AWSARGANNEQY
TRBV28	TRBJ2-4	ASSLGGRAKNIQY
TRBV5-1	TRBJ2-5	ASSLEGSQEETQY
TRBV30	TRBJ2-7	AWGLAGSSYEQY
TRBV5-6	TRBJ2-1	ASSVGRRDEQF
TRBV5-4	TRBJ2-6	ASSFPVSGANVLT
TRBV18	TRBJ1-5	ASSQDRGAQPQH
TRBV5-5	TRBJ1-5	ASELGTGGQPQH
TRBV5-1	TRBJ1-1	ASSLARLASDRANTEAF
TRBV7-2	TRBJ1-1	ASSLARVNTEAF